Below are 20 T cell receptor beta chains sequenced from a single sample in a study of technical replicates of blood from a few donors. This table comes from immunoSEQ multiplex PCR, and its TCRdb copy is limited to in-frame clones, with some not included. The data contain tens of thousands of clones, about 93% of them seen just once; the ten biggest clones take up around 0.25%. Sequenced material: T cells isolated from PBMCs. Receptors originate from a human donor in good health.

The CDR3 DNA reads as TGTGCCAGCTCGACAGGGGGCTCAAACACCATATATTTT. This translates into CASSTGGSNTIYF. The genes are TRBV18 and TRBJ1-3; 10 bases match TRBD1. Germline CDR1 reads KGHSH; CDR2 reads LQKENI. The CDR3 is 13 amino acids. The J segment lost 6 bases and the V segment lost 6 bases, leaving 2 bases of the junction unmatched.

V and J are TRBV5-4 and TRBJ2-7, with 9 bases identical to TRBD1. V was clipped by 4 bases and J by 3 bases; unmatched bases: 2. The CDR3 loop spans 13 amino acids. Germline-derived CDR1 and CDR2 are SGHNT and YYREEE (reference sequence). The CDR3 loop is CASSDRGNYEQYF. In nucleotides, the CDR3 is TGTGCCAGCAGCGACAGGGGGAACTACGAGCAGTACTTC.

J is TRBJ2-3 and V is TRBV27; no reliable D call. Germline values: CDR1 MNHEY, CDR2 SMNVEV (reference sequence). The CDR3 runs to 13 residues. V dropped 6 bases and J dropped 4 bases, with 11 bases sitting between them. The chain's CDR3 is CASSLSRADTQYF. In DNA, the CDR3 is TGTGCCAGCAGCCTCTCTCGAGCAGATACGCAGTATTTT.

The chain joins TRBV5-4 to TRBJ1-1; 8 nucleotides agree with TRBD1. Germline loops: CDR1 SGHNT, CDR2 YYREEE (reference sequence). V trimming: 3 bases; J trimming: 4 bases; junction bases outside the gene matches: 8. The CDR3 runs to 15 residues. In nucleotides, the CDR3 is TGTGCCAGCAGCTGGGCTACAGGGGGAAGCACTGAAGCTTTCTTT. Its protein is CASSWATGGSTEAFF.

The chain carries TRBV19 and TRBJ2-3; TRBD2 is a possible D gene (6 bases). From germline, CDR1 is LNHDA and CDR2 SQIVND (reference sequence). Trimming pared 0 bases from V and 9 bases from J, leaving 16 bases between. The CDR3 is 15 residues long. Here the CDR3 DNA reads TGTGCCAGTAGTATAGAGGGCGGGGCTGGGCGGACGCAGTATTTT. The encoded protein is CASSIEGGAGRTQYF.

This clone was found once. This chain links TRBV28 with TRBJ1-2; tentative D call: TRBD1 (6 bases). Germline loops: CDR1 MDHEN, CDR2 SYDVKM. V lost 3 bases and J lost 4, with 6 bases in between. CDR3 length: 12 amino acids. Here the CDR3 reads CASSLDSYGYTF. The CDR3 DNA reads as TGTGCCAGCAGTTTGGACAGCTATGGCTACACCTTC.

The chain is built from TRBV5-5 and TRBJ2-7, with TRBD1 matching over 8 bases. The V and J ends lost 4 bases and 3 bases, in that order; junction bases with no gene match: 6. Germline loops: CDR1 SGHKS, CDR2 YYEKEE (reference sequence). The CDR3 covers 14 residues. The CDR3 DNA sequence: TGTGCCAGCAGCGCCGGACAGGGAAGCTACGAGCAGTACTTC. Translated: CASSAGQGSYEQYF.

The J gene is TRBJ2-5, the V gene TRBV11-2, with D unclear. V was clipped by 1 base and J by 3 bases, with 9 bases between them. The CDR3 loop spans 14 amino acids. Germline CDR1 reads SGHAT; CDR2 reads FQNNGV. The CDR3, as DNA: TGTGCCAGCAGCTTAGGGGCTACGAAAGAGACCCAGTACTTC. Protein sequence: CASSLGATKETQYF.

This chain joins TRBV9 and TRBJ2-5; tentative D call: TRBD1 (5 bases). Trimming removed 2 bases from V and 1 base from J, with 9 bases in between. CDR1 and CDR2 from the germline V gene are SGDLS and YYNGEE. The CDR3 is 14 residues long. Here the CDR3 DNA reads TGTGCCAGCAGCGTTGGGGCGGCCCAAGAGACCCAGTACTTC. This codes for CASSVGAAQETQYF.

The rearrangement links TRBV5-6 to TRBJ2-7; D is possibly TRBD2 (6 bases). This CDR3 has 13 residues. The V gene lost 4 bases and the J gene lost 3 bases, with 11 bases spanning the gap. From germline, CDR1 is SGHDT and CDR2 YYEEEE. CDR3 residues: CASSPGGVYEQYF. The CDR3 DNA sequence: TGTGCCAGCAGCCCCGGGGGAGTCTACGAGCAGTACTTC.

J is TRBJ1-2 and V is TRBV2, with 7 bases lining up with TRBD1. This CDR3 contains 15 residues. With V trimmed by 8 bases and J by 1 base, 10 bases remained unmatched. Germline values: CDR1 SNHLY, CDR2 FYNNEI. The CDR3 sequence is CASCGTDYLNYGYTF. The CDR3 DNA is TGTGCCAGCTGCGGGACAGATTATCTTAACTATGGCTACACCTTC.

This chain joins TRBV6-5 and TRBJ1-3; D not resolved. CDR1 is MNHEY and CDR2 is SVGAGI in the germline V gene. Trimming pared 7 bases from V and 0 bases from J, leaving 10 bases between. The CDR3 totals 14 residues. The CDR3 nucleotides read TGTGCCAGCATTAGGAGGGCCTCTGGAAACACCATATATTTT. Encoded protein: CASIRRASGNTIYF.

This chain joins TRBV2 and TRBJ2-7; D perhaps matches TRBD2 (6 bases). The CDR3 totals 14 residues. V was cut by 1 base and J by 5 bases, with 12 bases left in between. Per germline, CDR1 SNHLY and CDR2 FYNNEI. CDR3 in amino acids: CASSEVGGNNEQYF. CDR3 DNA: TGTGCCAGCAGTGAAGTGGGGGGAAATAACGAGCAGTACTTC.

This sequence joins TRBV29-1 and TRBJ2-1; TRBD2 agrees at 7 bases. The CDR3 sequence is 15 residues long. V was clipped by 2 bases and J by 5 bases; unmatched bases: 9. CDR1 and CDR2 from the germline V gene are SQVTM and ANQGSEA. CDR3 sequence: CSVEPSGIRDNEQFF. The CDR3 nucleotides are TGCAGCGTTGAACCGAGCGGGATCCGCGACAATGAGCAGTTCTTC.

The chain carries TRBV6-1 and TRBJ2-3; unclear D gene. CDR1 MNHNS and CDR2 SASEGT come from the germline V gene. This CDR3 is 12 amino acids long. V was clipped by 8 bases and J by 4 bases, with 10 bases between them. The CDR3 region has the DNA TGTGCCAGCGCCCTCCAGGCAGATACGCAGTATTTT. Its translation: CASALQADTQYF.

The V call is TRBV18, the J call TRBJ1-2, with D possibly matching TRBD1 (6 bases). The germline V gene encodes CDR1 KGHSH and CDR2 LQKENI. This CDR3 region has 16 residues. Trimming took off 5 bases at V and 8 bases at J, with 24 bases between the two ends. The CDR3: CASSSGQPTISDGYTF. The CDR3 region has the DNA TGTGCCAGCTCATCCGGACAGCCAACCATTTCAGACGGCTACACCTTC.

This CDR3 reads CASSPQPLQGRRGRETQYF. CDR3 in DNA: TGTGCCAGCAGCCCACAGCCCTTACAGGGCCGCCGTGGGAGAGAGACCCAGTACTTC. The rearrangement uses TRBV7-9 and TRBJ2-5, with a weak D call TRBD1 (6 bases). The CDR3 length is 19 residues. Looked up from germline, CDR1 is SEHNR and CDR2 is FQNEAQ (reference sequence). V lost 5 bases, J lost 4 bases, and 29 bases lay in between.

The V call is TRBV11-3, the J call TRBJ1-2; 8 bases agree with TRBD1. J gave up 4 bases and V 4 bases, and 11 bases lay outside the gene matches. The CDR3 totals 16 residues. CDR1 and CDR2 from the germline V gene are SGHNT and YENEEA. CDR3 protein: CASSSQGARNFYGYTF. CDR3 nucleotides: TGTGCCAGCAGCTCCCAGGGGGCGCGAAATTTCTATGGCTACACCTTC.

This chain connects TRBV20-1 to TRBJ2-7, with D uncertain. CDR1 is DFQATT, CDR2 SNEGSKA, per germline (reference sequence). The CDR3 spans 11 residues. Trimming stripped 2 bases from V and 10 bases from J, with 12 bases between. CDR3: CSARYAQYQYF. CDR3 DNA: TGCAGTGCTAGATACGCACAGTACCAGTACTTC.

The rearrangement links TRBV30 to TRBJ1-5, with TRBD1 as a possible D gene (6 bases). The CDR3 has 11 residues. Trimming shortened V by 8 bases and J by 4 bases, and 9 bases separated the two germline ends. Germline V gene data show CDR1 as GTSNPN and CDR2 as SVGIG (reference sequence). CDR3 protein: CASGQNQPQHF. Written as DNA, the CDR3 is TGTGCCAGTGGACAGAATCAGCCCCAGCATTTT. Based on the CDR3 plus reference TRBV30 and TRBJ1-5, the full variable domain is SQTIHQWPATLVQPVGSPLSLECTVEGTSNPNLYWYRQAAGRGLQLLFYSVGIGQISSEVPQNLSASRPQDRQFILSSKKLLLSDSGFYLCASGQNQPQHFGDGTRLSIL.